This T cell receptor beta chain was identified during a study of CD8 T cells in ankylosing spondylitis. Via MiXCR, TCRdb re-called the 5' RACE reads, giving one row per CDR3 protein. The sample includes about 260,000 distinct CDR3 sequences, 15% to 25% of them seen just once. About this clonotype itself: Its antigen is undetermined.

The germline V and J ends were trimmed by 0 bases and 2 bases, with 8 bases remaining between them. Germline CDR1 and CDR2: SGDLS and YYNGEE. The CDR3 has 15 residues. Study-wide findings and caveats: A motif of eight highly homologous TCR beta variants was seen as apparently characteristic of ankylosing spondylitis blood. Disease-linked clones reportedly showed significant enrichment in matched ankylosing spondylitis synovial fluid.

The specimen sequenced was blood, either unsorted or a sorted T cell fraction (not recorded which). The chain has TRBV9 and TRBJ2-2; D uncertain. The TCR was taken from a male donor with ankylosing spondylitis or in good health (not recorded which). The CDR3 nucleotides are TGTGCCAGCAGCGTAGACCTTACAAACACCGGGGAGCTGTTTTTT. Translating it yields CASSVDLTNTGELFF. Drawing the rest from reference TRBV9 and TRBJ2-2, the complete variable domain is DSGVTQTPKHLITATGQRVTLRCSPRSGDLSVYWYQQSLDQGLQFLIQYYNGEERAKGNILERFSAQQFPDLHSELNLSSLELGDSALYFCASSVDLTNTGELFFGEGSRLTVL.